These T cell receptor beta chains were read from a single sample in a study of identical twins. From the 5' RACE reads, TCRdb called clonotypes with MiXCR, one entry per CDR3 protein. The sample records more than 200,000 distinct CDR3 sequences, over 8% being singletons. Sequenced input: memory (CD45RO+) T cells sorted from blood. These receptors all come from a woman between 18 and 30 years old in good health. Both conserved end residues are part of each CDR3. A D gene is named only where the DNA matches it firmly. Rows give clone size only sometimes, using once, few, many, or a class for an expanded clone.

D,size,V,J,CDR3,DNA
TRBD2,.,TRBV20-1,TRBJ2-5,CSASPSGGVLFKETQYF,TGCAGTGCTAGCCCTAGCGGGGGGGTGTTATTCAAAGAGACCCAGTACTTC
TRBD2,.,TRBV11-2,TRBJ2-7,CASSQGLAGPRSYEQYF,TGTGCCAGCAGCCAGGGACTAGCGGGGCCAAGGTCCTACGAGCAGTACTTC
.,.,TRBV5-5,TRBJ2-3,CASSLSRGDTQYF,TGTGCCAGCAGCTTGAGTCGGGGGGATACGCAGTATTTT
TRBD1,.,TRBV6-5,TRBJ1-1,CASSLRTGPPTEAFF,TGTGCCAGCAGTTTACGGACAGGCCCCCCCACTGAAGCTTTCTTT
TRBD2,many,TRBV29-1,TRBJ2-3,CSVTGTSGNPSTDTQYF,TGCAGCGTCACCGGGACTAGCGGGAACCCTAGCACAGATACGCAGTATTTT
.,.,TRBV3-1,TRBJ2-2,CASSQGQPGELFF,TGTGCCAGCAGCCAAGGGCAGCCCGGGGAGCTGTTTTTT
.,few,TRBV20-1,TRBJ2-5,CSARGGSEETQYF,TGCAGTGCTAGAGGCGGTAGCGAAGAGACCCAGTACTTC
.,many,TRBV6-5,TRBJ1-1,CASSYFGNTEAFF,TGTGCCAGCAGTTACTTCGGGAACACTGAAGCTTTCTTT
.,few,TRBV2,TRBJ1-2,CASSEGLSQSLTF,TGTGCCAGCAGTGAAGGTCTAAGTCAGAGCTTAACCTTC
.,few,TRBV2,TRBJ1-1,CASSEMFQGTEAFF,TGTGCCAGCAGTGAAATGTTTCAGGGCACTGAAGCTTTCTTT
TRBD2,.,TRBV7-8,TRBJ2-4,CASSSPGRENIQYF,TGTGCCAGCAGCTCCCCAGGGAGGGAAAACATTCAGTACTTC
.,few,TRBV3-1,TRBJ2-5,CASSQGLETQYF,TGTGCCAGCAGCCAAGGTTTGGAGACCCAGTACTTC
.,few,TRBV5-1,TRBJ2-2,CASSLGTGTSYTGELFF,TGCGCCAGCAGCTTGGGGACCGGGACTTCCTACACCGGGGAGCTGTTTTTT
TRBD1,few,TRBV6-2/TRBV6-3,TRBJ2-3,CASNIPGQGWDTQYF,TGTGCCAGCAACATCCCCGGACAGGGTTGGGATACGCAGTATTTT
.,few,TRBV12-3/TRBV12-4,TRBJ1-2,CASGLLYGYTF,TGTGCCAGCGGGCTTCTCTATGGCTACACCTTC
.,few,TRBV7-2,TRBJ1-1,CASSASFTGLGTEAFF,TGTGCCAGCAGCGCGTCATTCACGGGGTTAGGAACTGAAGCTTTCTTT